These 22 T cell receptor beta chains share one sample of origin, sequenced in a study of human T cells and chemical hapten exposure. Time point noted: pre-sensitization, week 0. As to treatment: therapeutic diphenylcyclopropenone sensitization with weekly scalp DPC. TCRdb analysed the RACE reads with MiXCR anew, one entry per CDR3 protein. The table shows under 90,000 distinct CDR3 sequences, with nearly 10% occurring only once. The sample here was whole blood, taken in connection with sensitization to the hapten diphenylcyclopropenone (DPC). The receptor set was obtained from a woman aged 40 to 50 with alopecia areata. Some clones in this sample may be carry-over from other donors' samples.

The chain carries TRBV5-4 and TRBJ2-3; 8 bases fit TRBD2. CDR3 length equals 16 residues. The germline CDR1 and CDR2 sequences are SGHNT and YYREEE (reference sequence). After removal of 3 bases from V and 1 base from J, the junction contained 7 bases not matched to a gene. DNA for the CDR3: TGTGCCAGCAGCTCCCGGGAGACTAGCGGCACAGATACGCAGTATTTT. It specifies CASSSRETSGTDTQYF.

Ten or more counts support this clonotype. The chain links TRBV28 to TRBJ1-2; no reliable D call. Germline V lookup: CDR1 MDHEN, CDR2 SYDVKM. The CDR3 extends over 15 amino acids. V shed 2 bases and J shed 7 bases, with 17 bases lying between them. In DNA, the CDR3 is TGTGCCAGCAGTTTACCCCTAGACATCCCAGGTGGCTACACCTTC. The encoded protein is CASSLPLDIPGGYTF.

This clonotype was observed many times. V gene TRBV27 combines with J gene TRBJ1-5; possibly TRBD1 for D (5 bases). This CDR3 contains 14 residues. V lost 8 bases and J 0 bases, leaving 11 bases between the germline ends. The germline V gene has CDR1 MNHEY and CDR2 SMNVEV (reference sequence). CDR3 sequence: CASWIGDSNQPQHF. CDR3 sequence (DNA): TGTGCCAGCTGGATAGGGGATAGCAATCAGCCCCAGCATTTT.

At least ten counts were recorded for this clonotype. The chain combines TRBV23-1 with TRBJ2-5; D gene ambiguous. TRBV23-1 counts as an open reading frame of uncertain function. The germline V and J ends were trimmed by 2 bases and 5 bases, with 21 bases remaining between them. This CDR3 comprises 17 residues. The CDR3 sequence is CASSQGAQESPAETQYF. In nucleotides, the CDR3 is TGCGCCAGCAGTCAAGGTGCCCAGGAGAGTCCGGCGGAGACCCAGTACTTC.

This clonotype was counted many times. The chain is built from TRBV14 and TRBJ1-4; D is ambiguous. The length of the CDR3 is 14 residues. Germline CDR1 reads SGHDN; CDR2 reads FVKESK. Trimming pared 4 bases from V and 8 bases from J, leaving 14 bases between. The CDR3 region is CASSRGGGGEKLFF. CDR3 DNA: TGTGCCAGCAGCCGAGGTGGCGGTGGAGAAAAACTGTTTTTT.

This clonotype was seen more than once but under ten times. This chain uses TRBV6-2 or TRBV6-3 with TRBJ1-5; D is undetermined. V was trimmed by 4 bases and J by 3 bases, leaving 7 bases between them. This CDR3 has 13 residues. The germline V gene encodes CDR1 MNHEY and CDR2 SVGEGT. Here the CDR3 DNA reads TGTGCCAGCAGTTCTCCGGTCAATCAGCCCCAGCATTTT. It codes for CASSSPVNQPQHF.

The chain recombines TRBV4-1 with TRBJ2-5; TRBD2 agrees at 11 bases. V was pared by 2 bases and J by 3 bases, with 2 bases of the junction left unmatched. CDR3 length equals 15 residues. Germline CDR1 MGHRA, CDR2 YSYEKL. The CDR3 sequence is CASSQQTSGEETQYF. In DNA, the CDR3 is TGCGCCAGCAGCCAACAGACTAGCGGGGAAGAGACCCAGTACTTC.

The chain recombines TRBV11-3 with TRBJ2-3; D not resolved. The CDR3 is 11 residues long. Trimming left V 9 bases short and J 8 bases short, with 12 bases between. CDR1 is SGHNT and CDR2 is YENEEA in the germline V gene. CDR3 residues: CARPTNFTQYF. In nucleotides, the CDR3 is TGTGCCAGACCTACTAATTTTACGCAGTATTTT.

In this sample, this clonotype turned up a few times. This sequence joins TRBV2 and TRBJ2-5; D call uncertain. Germline V gene lookup returns CDR1 SNHLY and CDR2 FYNNEI. V was trimmed by 3 bases and J by 3 bases, leaving 5 bases between them. The CDR3 has 12 amino acids. CDR3 sequence (DNA): TGTGCCAGCAGTGATAGAAAAGAGACCCAGTACTTC. As protein: CASSDRKETQYF.

This clonotype showed up just a few times. The chain carries TRBV27 and TRBJ2-7; D is uncertain. The CDR3 has 9 residues. Germline lookup yields CDR1 MNHEY and CDR2 SMNVEV (reference sequence). The ends were cut back, 10 bases at V and 6 bases at J, with 7 bases in the middle. CDR3 coding DNA: TGTGCCAAGACGAGCGAGCAGTACTTC. This sequence encodes CAKTSEQYF.

In its sample, this clonotype was seen many times. The gene calls are TRBV19 and TRBJ2-5; the match to TRBD1 covers 7 bases. The CDR3 has 14 amino acids. The ends lost 3 bases at V and 2 bases at J; junction bases unmatched: 3. The germline V gene encodes CDR1 LNHDA and CDR2 SQIVND (reference sequence). The CDR3 loop is CASSIPGQQETQYF. The CDR3 nucleotides read TGTGCCAGTAGTATCCCGGGACAGCAAGAGACCCAGTACTTC.

The sample holds many counts of this clonotype. The chain joins TRBV4-2 to TRBJ2-5, with 7 bases aligning to TRBD2. V trimming: 0 bases; J trimming: 1 base; junction bases outside the gene matches: 8. The CDR3 extends over 17 amino acids. Germline V gene lookup returns CDR1 LGHNA and CDR2 YNFKEQ. CDR3 in amino acids: CASSQESVGGSQETQYF. The DNA of the CDR3 is TGTGCCAGCAGCCAAGAATCGGTGGGGGGGAGCCAAGAGACCCAGTACTTC.

Worth noting for this clonotype: A much larger clone lies a single base off, so this may be a read error. The chain has TRBV30 and TRBJ1-1; D not certain. The CDR3 has 13 amino acids. Germline values: CDR1 GTSNPN, CDR2 SVGIG (reference sequence). Written as DNA, the CDR3 is TGTGCCTGGATTGGACGGAGGAACACTGTAGCTTTCTTT. Amino acids: CAWIGRRNTVAFF.

This clonotype was detected a few times. This chain links TRBV29-1 with TRBJ2-6, with D possibly being TRBD1 (6 bases). CDR3 length: 17 residues. Between the trimmed V and J ends, which lost 3 bases and 2 bases, there was a span of 17 bases. CDR1 SQVTM and CDR2 ANQGSEA come from the germline V gene. CDR3 bases: TGCAGCGTTGAGGAATGGCAACAGGGAGCTGGGGCCAACGTCCTGACTTTC. It is translated as CSVEEWQQGAGANVLTF. The whole variable domain, remainder taken from reference TRBV29-1 and TRBJ2-6, is SAVISQKPSRDICQRGTSLTIQCQVDSQVTMMFWYRQQPGQSLTLIATANQGSEATYESGFVIDKFPISRPNLTFSTLTVSNMSPEDSSIYLCSVEEWQQGAGANVLTFGAGSRLTVL.

This chain links TRBV7-2 with TRBJ2-4; TRBD1 agrees at 7 bases. This CDR3 spans 15 amino acids. After removal of 5 bases from V and 2 bases from J, the junction contained 6 bases not matched to a gene. The germline V gene encodes CDR1 SGHTA and CDR2 FQGNSA. The CDR3 DNA follows: TGTGCCAGCAGCGGCCAGACAGGGACCAAAAACATTCAGTACTTC. Its protein product is CASSGQTGTKNIQYF.

The J gene is TRBJ2-7, the V gene TRBV6-5; 8 positions agree with TRBD2. Germline loops: CDR1 MNHEY, CDR2 SVGAGI. The CDR3 is made up of 17 amino acids. V dropped 2 bases and J dropped 0; count of bases not matched to a gene: 9. CDR3 loop: CASSYRGTAGVSYEQYF. The CDR3 bases are TGTGCCAGCAGTTACAGGGGCACAGCGGGGGTCTCCTACGAGCAGTACTTC.

This clonotype has more than one count but fewer than ten. This chain joins TRBV12-3 or TRBV12-4 and TRBJ2-3; 7 nucleotides match TRBD2. CDR3 length: 16 residues. The ends lost 6 bases at V and 2 bases at J; junction bases unmatched: 11. This chain's CDR3 is CASRAGREPTTDTQYF. The CDR3 bases are TGTGCCAGCAGGGCGGGGAGGGAACCGACCACAGATACGCAGTATTTT.

The sample holds a few counts of this clonotype. The chain links TRBV20-1 to TRBJ1-1, with D perhaps matching TRBD1 (5 bases). The CDR3 is 13 amino acids. With 0 bases removed from V and 6 bases from J, the gap between germline ends came to 11 bases. Germline V gene data show CDR1 as DFQATT and CDR2 as SNEGSKA (reference sequence). The CDR3 here is CSARDDRGAEAFF. DNA of the CDR3: TGCAGTGCTAGAGATGATAGGGGAGCTGAAGCTTTCTTT.

This clonotype was observed many times. This chain links TRBV11-2 with TRBJ2-3; 11 bases align to TRBD2. The CDR3 runs to 16 residues. Trimming cost V 3 bases and J 0 bases; bases outside gene matches: 2. The germline V gene encodes CDR1 SGHAT and CDR2 FQNNGV. This CDR3 reads CASSFRLAGSTDTQYF. CDR3 in DNA: TGTGCCAGCAGCTTTAGACTAGCGGGGAGCACAGATACGCAGTATTTT.

This clonotype was seen repeatedly, ten times or more. This chain links TRBV4-3 with TRBJ2-3; the match to TRBD2 covers 14 bases. Germline CDR1 and CDR2: LGHNA and YSLEER. This CDR3 contains 20 residues. V dropped 0 bases and J dropped 2; count of bases not matched to a gene: 10. The DNA of the CDR3 is TGCGCCAGCAGCCAAGAGGGGCCGGGACTAGCGGGGGCCCACACAGATACGCAGTATTTT. It translates to CASSQEGPGLAGAHTDTQYF.

This clonotype was counted ten times or more. The V gene is TRBV2, the J gene TRBJ1-5, with unresolved D. Germline V lookup: CDR1 SNHLY, CDR2 FYNNEI. The CDR3 length is 14 residues. The V gene lost 4 bases and the J gene lost 0 bases, with 7 bases spanning the gap. The CDR3 DNA reads TGTGCCAGCAGTGGTAGTAATAGCAATCAGCCCCAGCATTTT. Translation gives CASSGSNSNQPQHF.

In this sample, this clonotype turned up many times. This sequence joins TRBV9 and TRBJ1-2; D gene ambiguous. V lost 4 bases to trimming and J lost 2 bases, with 6 bases between them. The CDR3 is 12 amino acids. Germline V gene data show CDR1 as SGDLS and CDR2 as YYNGEE. CDR3 region: CASSLDNYGYTF. The CDR3 DNA sequence: TGTGCCAGCAGCCTAGACAACTATGGCTACACCTTC.